This T cell receptor (beta chain) stems from a study of PD-L1 blockade in urothelial cancer. In the study overall: Per blood sample, T cells had a median of 141,255.

TCRdb's copy holds only in-frame clones and misses some; the assay was immunoSEQ multiplex PCR. The sample carries 40,000 to 60,000 clones, 60% to 85% recorded once. Described time point: pretreatment peripheral blood. The CDR3 extends over 13 amino acids. Trimming at V came to 6 bases and at J to 6 bases, leaving 5 bases not matched to a gene. Germline V gene data show CDR1 as MNHEY and CDR2 as SMNVEV (reference sequence). This clone was observed a handful of times. Sequencing used PBMCs, obtained around atezolizumab (anti-PD-L1) treatment. V and J are TRBV27 and TRBJ1-1; TRBD1 agrees at 9 bases. The TCR sequence derives from a man aged 70 or older with urothelial cancer. The CDR3 region is CASRTGGGAEAFF. As DNA, the CDR3 is TGTGCCAGCAGGACAGGGGGGGGAGCTGAAGCTTTCTTT.